Presented here are 15 T cell receptor beta chains from one specimen sequenced in a study of blood T cell repertoires in COVID-19. Data came from immunoSEQ multiplex PCR; TCRdb stores just in-frame clones and leaves some out. Of some 96,000 clones in the sample, about 77% were seen once. Specimen: peripheral blood. Receptor source: a woman in her 70s with acute or convalescent COVID-19.

The chain combines TRBV10-3 with TRBJ2-7, with 10 bases lining up with TRBD1. V was pared by 4 bases and J by 12 bases, with 21 bases of the junction left unmatched. The CDR3 is 17 residues long. Germline values: CDR1 ENHRY, CDR2 SYGVKD. The CDR3 region is CAISGGAGETGGSATYF. For the CDR3, the DNA is TGTGCCATCAGTGGGGGGGCTGGGGAGACAGGGGGCTCAGCGACGTACTTC.

The chain employs TRBV12-3 or TRBV12-4 and TRBJ1-1, with unresolved D. This CDR3 comprises 11 residues. Trimming removed 5 bases at V and 5 bases at J, with 6 bases between. CDR3 DNA: TGTGCCAGCAGTCCTCTAACTGAAGCTTTCTTT. Translating it yields CASSPLTEAFF.

The J gene is TRBJ1-2, the V gene TRBV29-1, with a weak D call TRBD1 (5 bases). This CDR3 has 16 amino acids. Germline CDR1 SQVTM, CDR2 ANQGSEA. Trimming took 5 bases from V and 5 from J, leaving 24 bases between them. This CDR3 reads CSVSGGGAGEDYGYTF. The CDR3 DNA reads as TGCAGCGTTTCTGGGGGTGGGGCGGGGGAAGATTATGGCTACACCTTC.

This clone was picked up a small number of times. This chain uses TRBV9 with TRBJ2-2; D is possibly TRBD2 (7 bases). Germline lookup yields CDR1 SGDLS and CDR2 YYNGEE. The CDR3 spans 16 residues. Trimming removed 1 base at V and 4 bases at J, with 14 bases between. CDR3 amino acids: CASSVSGGGGTGELFF. In DNA form, the CDR3 reads TGTGCCAGCAGCGTATCGGGCGGGGGCGGCACCGGGGAGCTGTTTTTT.

The chain joins TRBV19 to TRBJ1-1; weak D call: TRBD1 (6 bases). With 5 bases removed from V and 2 bases from J, the gap between germline ends came to 15 bases. The CDR3 has 15 residues. Germline values: CDR1 LNHDA, CDR2 SQIVND (reference sequence). As DNA, the CDR3 is TGTGCCAGTAGTGATCCGGGACAACTTAACACTGAAGCTTTCTTT. Translation: CASSDPGQLNTEAFF.

The CDR3 here is CASSSGQGTEAFF. The CDR3 region has the DNA TGTGCCAGCAGTTCTGGACAGGGCACTGAAGCTTTCTTT. This chain links TRBV27 with TRBJ1-1; 8 nucleotides line up with TRBD1. The CDR3 runs 13 residues. The germline gives CDR1 MNHEY, CDR2 SMNVEV (reference sequence). Unmatched junction bases numbered 2, after V lost 4 bases and J lost 4 bases.

CDR3 residues: CAISEGTGGQPQHF. In DNA, the CDR3 is TGTGCCATCAGTGAGGGGACAGGAGGACAGCCCCAGCATTTT. The V gene is TRBV10-3, the J gene TRBJ1-5; 8 nucleotides line up with TRBD1. Germline loops: CDR1 ENHRY, CDR2 SYGVKD. The ends lost 2 bases at V and 7 bases at J; junction bases unmatched: 4. The length of the CDR3 is 14 residues.

The V gene is TRBV7-2, the J gene TRBJ1-2; 8 bases are shared with TRBD1. The CDR3 sequence is 14 residues long. J was trimmed by 4 bases and V by 5 bases; bases with no gene match: 6. The V gene's germline CDR1 is SGHTA and CDR2 FQGNSA. CDR3 sequence (DNA): TGTGCCAGCAGCCCAGGGACAGGCTCCTATGGCTACACCTTC. Translating gives CASSPGTGSYGYTF.

This chain joins TRBV6-5 and TRBJ1-2; D call uncertain. CDR3 length equals 15 residues. V lost 4 bases, J lost 7 bases, and 19 bases lay in between. Germline loops: CDR1 MNHEY, CDR2 SVGAGI. The CDR3 nucleotides read TGTGCCAGCAGTTCCTCCCGGGGATCAGTCTTTGGCTACACCTTC. The encoded protein is CASSSSRGSVFGYTF.

This rearrangement joins TRBV3-1 (or the pseudogene TRBV3-2) to TRBJ1-3; D not resolved. V was clipped by 3 bases and J by 0 bases, with 6 bases between them. CDR1 is LGHDT, CDR2 YNNKEL, per germline (reference sequence). The length of the CDR3 is 14 residues. Written as DNA, the CDR3 is TGTGCCAGCAGCCACACCAGCTCTGGAAACACCATATATTTT. It codes for CASSHTSSGNTIYF.

The sample holds one count of this clone. The gene calls are TRBV5-1 and TRBJ2-3; D gene uncertain. CDR1 is SGHRS and CDR2 is YFSETQ in the germline V gene. This CDR3 has 13 amino acids. The V gene lost 0 bases and the J gene lost 6 bases, with 8 bases spanning the gap. DNA of the CDR3: TGCGCCAGCAGCTTGGAACTTTTCGATACGCAGTATTTT. This encodes CASSLELFDTQYF.

The CDR3 nucleotides are TGTGCCAGCAGCCAAGAAATCCCCGCGCAGGTCCAAGAGACCCAGTACTTC. Amino acids: CASSQEIPAQVQETQYF. The chain couples TRBV14 to TRBJ2-5; D not resolved. Germline-derived CDR1 and CDR2 are SGHDN and FVKESK. V lost 0 bases and J 1 base, leaving 15 bases between the germline ends. The CDR3 covers 17 residues.

The V and J genes are TRBV18 and TRBJ2-5; D unresolved. Germline V lookup: CDR1 KGHSH, CDR2 LQKENI. CDR3 length equals 15 residues. V lost 3 bases to trimming and J lost 5 bases, with 16 bases between them. In DNA, the CDR3 is TGTGCCAGCTCACCGCTCCTAAAAGAGAAGGAGACCCAGTACTTC. Translating gives CASSPLLKEKETQYF. Full variable domain (missing parts from reference TRBV18 and TRBJ2-5): NAGVMQNPRHLVRRRGQEARLRCSPMKGHSHVYWYRQLPEEGLKFMVYLQKENIIDESGMPKERFSAEFPKEGPSILRIQQVVRGDSAAYFCASSPLLKEKETQYFGPGTRLLVL.

The chain couples TRBV9 to TRBJ1-2; D possibly corresponds to TRBD1 (6 bases). V lost 3 bases to trimming and J lost 2 bases, with 11 bases between them. Germline V gene sequence: CDR1 SGDLS, CDR2 YYNGEE. The CDR3 consists of 14 residues. The CDR3 coding sequence is TGTGCCAGCAGCGAACAGGGTAGGAACTATGGCTACACCTTC. Its translation: CASSEQGRNYGYTF. The complete variable domain, with remaining parts taken from reference TRBV9 and TRBJ1-2, reads DSGVTQTPKHLITATGQRVTLRCSPRSGDLSVYWYQQSLDQGLQFLIQYYNGEERAKGNILERFSAQQFPDLHSELNLSSLELGDSALYFCASSEQGRNYGYTFGSGTRLTVV.

This clone turned up a few times. This chain links TRBV9 with TRBJ2-7; maybe TRBD2 (6 bases). CDR1 and CDR2 (germline): SGDLS, YYNGEE. V was pared by 3 bases and J by 7 bases, with 14 bases between. The CDR3 totals 13 residues. The DNA of the CDR3 is TGTGCCAGCAGCGACCCCTACGGACTAGAGCAGTACTTC. Amino acid sequence: CASSDPYGLEQYF.